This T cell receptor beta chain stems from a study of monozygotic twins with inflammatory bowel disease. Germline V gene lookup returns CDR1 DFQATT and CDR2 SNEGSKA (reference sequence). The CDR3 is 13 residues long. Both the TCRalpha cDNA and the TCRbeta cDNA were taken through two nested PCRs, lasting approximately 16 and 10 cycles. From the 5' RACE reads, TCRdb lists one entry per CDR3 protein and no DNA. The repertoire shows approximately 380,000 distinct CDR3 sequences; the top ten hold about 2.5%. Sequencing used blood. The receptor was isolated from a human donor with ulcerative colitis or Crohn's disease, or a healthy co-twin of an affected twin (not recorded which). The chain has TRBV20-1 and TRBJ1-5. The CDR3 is CSATTRHNQPQHF.